Following are 28 T cell receptor beta chains from one sample sequenced in a study of technical replicates of blood from four donors. Sequencing used immunoSEQ multiplex PCR; TCRdb keeps in-frame clones, though not all of them. The sample lists just under 85,000 clones; more than 90% were seen once. The sequenced material came from T cells isolated from PBMCs. The receptor source for this set is a human donor in good health.

The chain links TRBV9 to TRBJ2-4; D is perhaps TRBD2 (5 bases). Deletions cut 2 bases from V and 9 bases from J, with 15 bases between. Germline assignment: CDR1 SGDLS and CDR2 YYNGEE. This CDR3 region has 14 residues. The CDR3 loop is CASSVGGVPGIQYF. For the CDR3, the DNA is TGTGCCAGCAGCGTCGGAGGTGTCCCGGGCATTCAGTACTTC.

This chain links TRBV4-2 with TRBJ2-2; D is perhaps TRBD1 (5 bases). Looked up from germline, CDR1 is LGHNA and CDR2 is YNFKEQ. CDR3 length: 17 amino acids. The ends were cut back, 3 bases at V and 5 bases at J, with 19 bases in the middle. CDR3 protein: CASSQDETAPWTGELFF. The DNA for the CDR3 is TGTGCCAGCAGCCAGGACGAGACAGCCCCGTGGACCGGGGAGCTGTTTTTT.

This clone was seen just once. The CDR3 is CASRVGDNQPQHF. The DNA of the CDR3 is TGTGCCAGCAGGGTAGGGGACAATCAGCCCCAGCATTTT. The chain uses TRBV2 and TRBJ1-5, with a tentative D call TRBD1 (5 bases). The CDR3 is 13 residues long. CDR1 is SNHLY and CDR2 is FYNNEI in the germline V gene. Trimming stripped 6 bases from V and 3 bases from J, with 9 bases between.

CDR3 region: CASGPDEAFF. As DNA, the CDR3 is TGTGCCAGTGGCCCAGATGAAGCTTTCTTT. The chain has TRBV19 and TRBJ1-1; D gene unclear. CDR1 and CDR2 (germline): LNHDA, SQIVND (reference sequence). Trimming left V 8 bases short and J 7 bases short, with 8 bases between. This CDR3 is 10 amino acids long. The full variable domain, its missing parts supplied by reference TRBV19 and TRBJ1-1, is DGGITQSPKYLFRKEGQNVTLSCEQNLNHDAMYWYRQDPGQGLRLIYYSQIVNDFQKGDIAEGYSVSREKKESFPLTVTSAQKNPTAFYLCASGPDEAFFGQGTRLTVV.

The chain has TRBV5-6 and TRBJ1-2; TRBD1 matches at 9 bases. This CDR3 has 14 residues. Unmatched junction bases numbered 9, after V lost 4 bases and J lost 8 bases. CDR1 is SGHDT and CDR2 is YYEEEE in the germline V gene. This chain's CDR3 is CASSRGAGQGGYTF. In DNA form, the CDR3 reads TGTGCCAGCAGCCGGGGAGCGGGACAGGGAGGCTACACCTTC. Variable domain in full (rest from reference TRBV5-6 and TRBJ1-2): DAGVTQSPTHLIKTRGQQVTLRCSPKSGHDTVSWYQQALGQGPQFIFQYYEEEERQRGNFPDRFSGHQFPNYSSELNVNALLLGDSALYLCASSRGAGQGGYTFGSGTRLTVV.

This rearrangement joins TRBV29-1 to TRBJ2-3, with 9 bases matching TRBD2. CDR1 and CDR2 (germline): SQVTM, ANQGSEA. Losses at the gene ends were 1 base for V and 3 bases for J; bases not matched to a gene: 5. The CDR3 extends over 15 amino acids. CDR3 region: CSVEAVAGVTDTQYF. The CDR3 nucleotides read TGCAGCGTTGAAGCGGTAGCGGGGGTTACAGATACGCAGTATTTT.

The CDR3 loop is CASSSWTSGSYEQYF. The CDR3 DNA is TGCGCCAGCAGCTCTTGGACTAGCGGGTCCTACGAGCAGTACTTC. This sequence joins TRBV5-1 and TRBJ2-7, with 11 nucleotides matching TRBD2. Germline CDR1 SGHRS, CDR2 YFSETQ. V lost 3 bases to trimming and J lost 1 base; unmatched junction nucleotides: 3. This CDR3 spans 15 amino acids.

The V and J genes are TRBV18 and TRBJ2-7; D perhaps matches TRBD1 (6 bases). CDR3 size: 14 residues. Germline lookup yields CDR1 KGHSH and CDR2 LQKENI. Trimming took off 3 bases at V and 1 base at J, with 10 bases between the two ends. CDR3 nucleotides: TGTGCCAGCTCACCGGCCGACAGGTCCTACGAGCAGTACTTC. Residues: CASSPADRSYEQYF.

This clone was counted a few times. The gene calls are TRBV2 and TRBJ1-1; D uncertain. Trimming shortened V by 10 bases and J by 3 bases, and 18 bases separated the two germline ends. The CDR3 runs 14 residues. From germline, CDR1 is SNHLY and CDR2 FYNNEI. Written as DNA, the CDR3 is TGTGCCATCTCACCACTGAACGGTGACACTGAAGCTTTCTTT. It yields the protein CAISPLNGDTEAFF. The whole variable domain, remainder taken from reference TRBV2 and TRBJ1-1, is EPEVTQTPSHQVTQMGQEVILRCVPISNHLYFYWYRQILGQKVEFLVSFYNNEISEKSEIFDDQFSVERPDGSNFTLKIRSTKLEDSAMYFCAISPLNGDTEAFFGQGTRLTVV.

The genes are TRBV29-1 and TRBJ1-1; possibly TRBD1 for D (6 bases). The CDR3 totals 13 residues. CDR1 is SQVTM and CDR2 is ANQGSEA in the germline V gene. The CDR3 spells CSATGHLNTEAFF. For the CDR3, the DNA is TGCAGTGCCACGGGACACTTGAACACTGAAGCTTTCTTT.

This clone was seen just once. V gene TRBV6-5 combines with J gene TRBJ1-3; D is undetermined. The CDR3 is 14 amino acids. The V gene's germline CDR1 is MNHEY and CDR2 SVGAGI. V lost 0 bases, J lost 4 bases, and 7 bases lay in between. CDR3 in amino acids: CASSYSSGGNTIYF. The CDR3 nucleotides read TGTGCCAGCAGTTACTCGTCCGGGGGAAACACCATATATTTT.

This chain joins TRBV10-3 and TRBJ2-5; 8 positions match TRBD2. The junction had 13 bases not matched to a gene; V was cut back by 5 bases and J by 2 bases. In germline, CDR1 is ENHRY, CDR2 SYGVKD. The CDR3 spans 17 residues. This CDR3 is CAISPGGAGPLQETQYF. CDR3 DNA sequence: TGTGCCATCAGTCCCGGGGGGGCAGGGCCCCTACAAGAGACCCAGTACTTC.

This clone came up once. The chain couples TRBV19 to TRBJ2-3; 9 positions match TRBD1. The trim removed 7 bases at V and 7 bases at J, leaving 9 bases unmatched. The CDR3 length is 14 residues. Germline CDR1 is LNHDA and CDR2 is SQIVND (reference sequence). Written as DNA, the CDR3 is TGTGCCAGTACCCCGGGACAGGGTTCCTATACGCAGTATTTT. Its protein product is CASTPGQGSYTQYF.

The V and J genes are TRBV6-1 and TRBJ1-4; no clear D gene. CDR1 is MNHNS, CDR2 SASEGT, per germline. V was pared by 2 bases and J by 0 bases, with 7 bases between. The CDR3 contains 15 residues. This CDR3 reads CASSELVSTNEKLFF. DNA for the CDR3: TGTGCCAGCAGTGAACTAGTCTCAACTAATGAAAAACTGTTTTTT.

The rearrangement joins TRBV10-3 to TRBJ2-7; 9 bases map to TRBD1. The CDR3 contains 13 residues. J was trimmed by 6 bases and V by 6 bases; bases with no gene match: 6. The V gene's germline CDR1 is ENHRY and CDR2 SYGVKD. The CDR3 is CAIRPQTGGEQYF. CDR3 in DNA: TGTGCCATCAGGCCCCAGACAGGGGGCGAGCAGTACTTC.

This chain's CDR3 is CASSFGTGHSYEQYF. In DNA, the CDR3 is TGTGCCAGCAGCTTTGGGACAGGACACTCCTACGAGCAGTACTTC. This chain joins TRBV11-3 and TRBJ2-7; 8 nucleotides match TRBD1. Germline V gene data show CDR1 as SGHNT and CDR2 as YENEEA. The CDR3 runs to 15 residues. With 3 bases clipped from V and 0 bases from J, the junction kept 4 bases outside the gene matches.

The chain employs TRBV7-2 and TRBJ1-1, with 7 bases fitting TRBD1. V lost 7 bases, J lost 0 bases, and 8 bases stayed unmatched. The CDR3 covers 15 residues. CDR1 and CDR2 from the germline V gene are SGHTA and FQGNSA. The CDR3 reads CASTFTGALNTEAFF. The CDR3 coding sequence is TGTGCCAGCACCTTTACAGGGGCTTTGAACACTGAAGCTTTCTTT.

The chain carries TRBV7-9 and TRBJ2-7; perhaps TRBD2 as D (5 bases). CDR3 length equals 15 residues. Looked up from germline, CDR1 is SEHNR and CDR2 is FQNEAQ (reference sequence). Trimming removed 1 base from V and 3 bases from J, with 13 bases in between. CDR3 nucleotide sequence: TGTGCCAGCAGCTTAGGGAGGTTCCCCGGCTACGAGCAGTACTTC. It is translated as CASSLGRFPGYEQYF.

The rearrangement uses TRBV29-1 and TRBJ2-7; possible D gene TRBD1, 6 bases. Per germline, CDR1 SQVTM and CDR2 ANQGSEA. V was shortened by 3 bases and J by 4 bases, with 13 bases between the two germline ends. This CDR3 is built from 13 residues. This CDR3 is CSVEGHRGYEQYF. The CDR3 coding sequence is TGCAGCGTTGAGGGACACCGAGGTTACGAGCAGTACTTC.

The rearrangement links TRBV27 to TRBJ2-5; possible D gene TRBD2, 5 bases. Trimming took 5 bases from V and 3 from J, leaving 16 bases between them. The CDR3 has 15 amino acids. The V gene's germline CDR1 is MNHEY and CDR2 SMNVEV (reference sequence). The CDR3 coding sequence is TGTGCCAGCAGTCAGGCCGGACTCGTCGAAGAGACCCAGTACTTC. Protein product: CASSQAGLVEETQYF.

The chain employs TRBV7-6 and TRBJ1-2, with D unresolved. This CDR3 contains 15 residues. CDR1 and CDR2 from the germline V gene are SGHVS and FNYEAQ. V shed 5 bases and J shed 0 bases, with 13 bases lying between them. CDR3 in amino acids: CASSPSRTANYGYTF. In nucleotides, the CDR3 is TGTGCCAGCAGCCCTTCCAGGACTGCTAACTATGGCTACACCTTC.

This chain uses TRBV7-9 with TRBJ2-3, with D unclear. V lost 8 bases, J lost 0 bases, and 15 bases lay in between. The germline CDR1 and CDR2 sequences are SEHNR and FQNEAQ (reference sequence). This CDR3 is built from 15 residues. The CDR3 is CASSLESGSTDTQYF. CDR3 DNA sequence: TGTGCCAGCTCCCTAGAAAGTGGGAGCACAGATACGCAGTATTTT.

This clone appeared once. This chain connects TRBV6-5 to TRBJ2-5, with 14 bases matching TRBD2. The CDR3 contains 15 residues. V shed 6 bases and J 4 bases; nucleotides not matched to a gene: 4. In germline, CDR1 is MNHEY, CDR2 SVGAGI. The CDR3 sequence: CASRRLAGGVETQYF. The CDR3 nucleotides read TGTGCCAGCAGAAGACTAGCGGGGGGGGTAGAGACCCAGTACTTC.

J is TRBJ1-1 and V is TRBV2; unclear D gene. Per the germline V gene, CDR1 is SNHLY and CDR2 is FYNNEI. CDR3 length equals 16 residues. The V gene lost 4 bases and the J gene lost 5 bases, with 20 bases spanning the gap. Written as DNA, the CDR3 is TGTGCCAGCAGTGGCGGGCAGGCCCGCCTGCAGACTGAAGCTTTCTTT. Translating it yields CASSGGQARLQTEAFF.

The gene calls are TRBV9 and TRBJ2-1; 11 bases map to TRBD2. The CDR3 runs 16 residues. V was pared by 3 bases and J by 4 bases, with 6 bases of the junction left unmatched. CDR1 is SGDLS, CDR2 YYNGEE, per germline. The CDR3 nucleotides read TGTGCCAGCAGCGGAGAAGGACTAGCGGGTTACAATGAGCAGTTCTTC. Translating it yields CASSGEGLAGYNEQFF.

The gene calls are TRBV2 and TRBJ2-5; possibly TRBD1 for D (5 bases). In germline, CDR1 is SNHLY, CDR2 FYNNEI. This CDR3 is 13 amino acids long. The V and J ends lost 5 bases and 9 bases respectively, with 16 bases between them. The CDR3 spells CASSQESIQAQYF. The CDR3 nucleotides are TGTGCCAGCAGTCAGGAATCTATACAGGCCCAGTACTTC.

V is TRBV10-3 and J is TRBJ1-6; the D gene is possibly TRBD1 (5 bases). From germline, CDR1 is ENHRY and CDR2 SYGVKD. V was cut by 11 bases and J by 8 bases, with 19 bases left in between. The CDR3 sequence is 14 residues long. The DNA of the CDR3 is TGTGCCGCCCGCCCCGGGGACTACGATTCACCCCTCCACTTT. Protein: CAARPGDYDSPLHF.

The rearrangement uses TRBV25-1 and TRBJ2-5; tentative D call: TRBD2 (6 bases). Trimming took off 1 base at V and 2 bases at J, with 20 bases between the two ends. CDR3 length: 18 amino acids. Germline V gives CDR1 MGHDK, CDR2 SYGVNS. The CDR3 DNA reads as TGTGCCAGCAGTGAATGGGACTGGGGTAGGGTAGTACAAGAGACCCAGTACTTC. Its translation is CASSEWDWGRVVQETQYF.